These 16 T cell receptor beta chains share one sample of origin, sequenced in a study of T cells of healthy individuals. TCRdb itself ran the 5' RACE reads through MiXCR, one entry per CDR3 protein. Of 60,000 to 80,000 distinct CDR3 sequences detected, around 15% appear once; the ten largest clones hold less than 6%. Receptors were obtained from a human donor in good health.

V and J are TRBV20-1 and TRBJ2-7, with 7 nucleotides matching TRBD1. This CDR3 has 13 amino acids. CDR1 and CDR2 (germline): DFQATT, SNEGSKA (reference sequence). J was trimmed by 3 bases and V by 5 bases; bases with no gene match: 7. Written as DNA, the CDR3 is TGCAGTGCTTCGACAGGGACCCTCTACGAGCAGTACTTC. It is translated as CSASTGTLYEQYF.

V gene TRBV7-2 combines with J gene TRBJ2-1; 8 bases map to TRBD2. Germline-derived CDR1 and CDR2 are SGHTA and FQGNSA. This CDR3 has 15 amino acids. Losses at the gene ends were 2 bases for V and 8 bases for J; bases not matched to a gene: 8. The CDR3, as DNA: TGTGCCAGCAGCTTAAGATCGGGAGGGCCACATGAGCAGTTCTTC. Translation: CASSLRSGGPHEQFF.

This clonotype has at least ten counts. This sequence joins TRBV7-2 and TRBJ2-1; 7 bases are a match to TRBD1. This CDR3 has 15 amino acids. Germline V lookup: CDR1 SGHTA, CDR2 FQGNSA. V shed 5 bases, J shed 6 bases, and the junction held 10 bases outside the gene matches. CDR3 in amino acids: CASSRQGLSANEQFF. The CDR3 nucleotides are TGTGCCAGCAGCCGACAGGGTCTATCGGCCAATGAGCAGTTCTTC.

This clonotype was observed a handful of times. The chain couples TRBV25-1 to TRBJ2-7; 8 bases map to TRBD2. Germline-derived CDR1 and CDR2 are MGHDK and SYGVNS. V trimming: 7 bases; J trimming: 6 bases; junction bases outside the gene matches: 8. The CDR3 length is 13 residues. The CDR3 sequence is CASTHLAGGEQYF. The CDR3 nucleotides read TGTGCCAGCACCCATCTAGCGGGTGGCGAGCAGTACTTC.

This clonotype was counted at least ten times. V usage is TRBV2 and J usage is TRBJ1-2; 9 nucleotides match TRBD1. Germline CDR1 SNHLY, CDR2 FYNNEI. This CDR3 contains 14 residues. Losses at the gene ends were 4 bases for V and 3 bases for J; bases not matched to a gene: 3. The CDR3 DNA follows: TGTGCCAGCAGTGTGGACAGGGGTTACTATGGCTACACCTTC. Protein: CASSVDRGYYGYTF.

The chain is built from TRBV5-1 and TRBJ1-1, with D perhaps matching TRBD1 (6 bases). Looked up from germline, CDR1 is SGHRS and CDR2 is YFSETQ. Between the trimmed V and J ends, which lost 0 bases and 6 bases, there was a span of 12 bases. The CDR3 is 14 residues long. CDR3: CASSLAQGWPEAFF. The CDR3 DNA reads as TGCGCCAGCAGCTTGGCCCAGGGGTGGCCTGAAGCTTTCTTT.

This clonotype was observed a handful of times. The V and J genes are TRBV4-3 and TRBJ1-6, with a tentative D call TRBD1 (5 bases). CDR1 and CDR2 from the germline V gene are LGHNA and YSLEER. This CDR3 region has 16 residues. V dropped 0 bases and J dropped 4 bases, with 10 bases sitting between them. The DNA for the CDR3 is TGCGCCAGCAGCCAAGATTTGCAGGGATATAATTCACCCCTCCACTTT. Protein: CASSQDLQGYNSPLHF.

This clonotype was seen ten or more times. This chain uses TRBV19 with TRBJ2-3, with 8 bases identical to TRBD2. The ends lost 2 bases at V and 3 bases at J; junction bases unmatched: 7. Per the germline V gene, CDR1 is LNHDA and CDR2 is SQIVND (reference sequence). The CDR3 contains 16 residues. The CDR3 region is CASSIRATGGTDTQYF. CDR3 nucleotides: TGTGCCAGTAGTATACGAGCCACGGGAGGGACAGATACGCAGTATTTT.

The table lists this clonotype with a few counts. This chain joins TRBV10-3 and TRBJ2-1, with unresolved D. This CDR3 spans 14 amino acids. Germline V CDR1 and CDR2: ENHRY, SYGVKD. V lost 3 bases and J 5 bases, leaving 11 bases between the germline ends. The CDR3 is CAISEYGGDNEQFF. The CDR3, as DNA: TGTGCCATCAGTGAATACGGTGGGGACAATGAGCAGTTCTTC.

This clonotype was counted a few times. The chain employs TRBV6-5 and TRBJ1-1; D is undetermined. CDR1 is MNHEY and CDR2 is SVGAGI in the germline V gene. The CDR3 is made up of 13 amino acids. Trimming shortened V by 4 bases and J by 0 bases, and 6 bases separated the two germline ends. The DNA of the CDR3 is TGTGCCAGCAGTTGGCGGGTGAACACTGAAGCTTTCTTT. Translating it yields CASSWRVNTEAFF.

The V call is TRBV15, the J call TRBJ2-1; 13 bases line up with TRBD2. J gave up 8 bases and V 5 bases, and 9 bases lay outside the gene matches. The CDR3 has 16 residues. Germline V gene lookup returns CDR1 LNHNV and CDR2 YYDKDF (reference sequence). CDR3 amino acids: CATSPWTSGSYDEQFF. As DNA, the CDR3 is TGTGCCACCAGCCCCTGGACTAGCGGGAGTTATGATGAGCAGTTCTTC. Based on the CDR3 plus reference TRBV15 and TRBJ2-1, the full variable domain is DAMVIQNPRYQVTQFGKPVTLSCSQTLNHNVMYWYQQKSSQAPKLLFHYYDKDFNNEADTPDNFQSRRPNTSFCFLDIRSPGLGDTAMYLCATSPWTSGSYDEQFFGPGTRLTVL.

V usage is TRBV4-1 and J usage is TRBJ1-2, with D possibly matching TRBD1 (6 bases). Per germline, CDR1 MGHRA and CDR2 YSYEKL. This CDR3 has 14 amino acids. Trimming pared 0 bases from V and 4 bases from J, leaving 9 bases between. The CDR3 nucleotides read TGCGCCAGCAGCCAAGACCGGGACACCTATGGCTACACCTTC. Translation: CASSQDRDTYGYTF.

Ten or more counts support this clonotype. This chain joins TRBV4-1 and TRBJ2-7; D is unclear. The germline V gene has CDR1 MGHRA and CDR2 YSYEKL. The CDR3 spans 14 residues. With 0 bases removed from V and 0 bases from J, the gap between germline ends came to 6 bases. The CDR3 DNA reads TGCGCCAGCAGCCAAGAAAGGAGCTCCTACGAGCAGTACTTC. Translating gives CASSQERSSYEQYF.

This clonotype was detected a few times. J is TRBJ2-7 and V is TRBV3-1; no definite D call. The germline V gene encodes CDR1 LGHDT and CDR2 YNNKEL (reference sequence). The V gene lost 4 bases and the J gene lost 5 bases, with 21 bases spanning the gap. The CDR3 totals 16 residues. The CDR3 nucleotides are TGTGCCAGCAGCCTCTTACTGGGCGGTAAATCTCACGAGCAGTACTTC. This codes for CASSLLLGGKSHEQYF.

About this clonotype: At one end, the junction sequence differs from germline, possibly due to a read error. The V and J genes are TRBV5-1 and TRBJ2-3; 8 bases agree with TRBD1. Germline lookup yields CDR1 SGHRS and CDR2 YFSETQ. CDR3 size: 16 residues. CDR3 sequence reads: CASSITRGRVTDTQYF. The CDR3 DNA follows: TGTGCCAGCAGCATAACCAGGGGGCGCGTCACAGATACGCAGTATTTT.

This clonotype was picked up a small number of times. The V and J genes are TRBV27 and TRBJ1-4, with 9 bases that match TRBD1. The V segment lost 5 bases and the J segment 8 bases; nucleotides outside the gene matches: 15. CDR3 length: 17 amino acids. The germline V gene encodes CDR1 MNHEY and CDR2 SMNVEV (reference sequence). CDR3 sequence (DNA): TGTGCCAGCAGTCCTAGACAGGGGGTCGGTCGAAGGGAAAAACTGTTTTTT. It yields the protein CASSPRQGVGRREKLFF.